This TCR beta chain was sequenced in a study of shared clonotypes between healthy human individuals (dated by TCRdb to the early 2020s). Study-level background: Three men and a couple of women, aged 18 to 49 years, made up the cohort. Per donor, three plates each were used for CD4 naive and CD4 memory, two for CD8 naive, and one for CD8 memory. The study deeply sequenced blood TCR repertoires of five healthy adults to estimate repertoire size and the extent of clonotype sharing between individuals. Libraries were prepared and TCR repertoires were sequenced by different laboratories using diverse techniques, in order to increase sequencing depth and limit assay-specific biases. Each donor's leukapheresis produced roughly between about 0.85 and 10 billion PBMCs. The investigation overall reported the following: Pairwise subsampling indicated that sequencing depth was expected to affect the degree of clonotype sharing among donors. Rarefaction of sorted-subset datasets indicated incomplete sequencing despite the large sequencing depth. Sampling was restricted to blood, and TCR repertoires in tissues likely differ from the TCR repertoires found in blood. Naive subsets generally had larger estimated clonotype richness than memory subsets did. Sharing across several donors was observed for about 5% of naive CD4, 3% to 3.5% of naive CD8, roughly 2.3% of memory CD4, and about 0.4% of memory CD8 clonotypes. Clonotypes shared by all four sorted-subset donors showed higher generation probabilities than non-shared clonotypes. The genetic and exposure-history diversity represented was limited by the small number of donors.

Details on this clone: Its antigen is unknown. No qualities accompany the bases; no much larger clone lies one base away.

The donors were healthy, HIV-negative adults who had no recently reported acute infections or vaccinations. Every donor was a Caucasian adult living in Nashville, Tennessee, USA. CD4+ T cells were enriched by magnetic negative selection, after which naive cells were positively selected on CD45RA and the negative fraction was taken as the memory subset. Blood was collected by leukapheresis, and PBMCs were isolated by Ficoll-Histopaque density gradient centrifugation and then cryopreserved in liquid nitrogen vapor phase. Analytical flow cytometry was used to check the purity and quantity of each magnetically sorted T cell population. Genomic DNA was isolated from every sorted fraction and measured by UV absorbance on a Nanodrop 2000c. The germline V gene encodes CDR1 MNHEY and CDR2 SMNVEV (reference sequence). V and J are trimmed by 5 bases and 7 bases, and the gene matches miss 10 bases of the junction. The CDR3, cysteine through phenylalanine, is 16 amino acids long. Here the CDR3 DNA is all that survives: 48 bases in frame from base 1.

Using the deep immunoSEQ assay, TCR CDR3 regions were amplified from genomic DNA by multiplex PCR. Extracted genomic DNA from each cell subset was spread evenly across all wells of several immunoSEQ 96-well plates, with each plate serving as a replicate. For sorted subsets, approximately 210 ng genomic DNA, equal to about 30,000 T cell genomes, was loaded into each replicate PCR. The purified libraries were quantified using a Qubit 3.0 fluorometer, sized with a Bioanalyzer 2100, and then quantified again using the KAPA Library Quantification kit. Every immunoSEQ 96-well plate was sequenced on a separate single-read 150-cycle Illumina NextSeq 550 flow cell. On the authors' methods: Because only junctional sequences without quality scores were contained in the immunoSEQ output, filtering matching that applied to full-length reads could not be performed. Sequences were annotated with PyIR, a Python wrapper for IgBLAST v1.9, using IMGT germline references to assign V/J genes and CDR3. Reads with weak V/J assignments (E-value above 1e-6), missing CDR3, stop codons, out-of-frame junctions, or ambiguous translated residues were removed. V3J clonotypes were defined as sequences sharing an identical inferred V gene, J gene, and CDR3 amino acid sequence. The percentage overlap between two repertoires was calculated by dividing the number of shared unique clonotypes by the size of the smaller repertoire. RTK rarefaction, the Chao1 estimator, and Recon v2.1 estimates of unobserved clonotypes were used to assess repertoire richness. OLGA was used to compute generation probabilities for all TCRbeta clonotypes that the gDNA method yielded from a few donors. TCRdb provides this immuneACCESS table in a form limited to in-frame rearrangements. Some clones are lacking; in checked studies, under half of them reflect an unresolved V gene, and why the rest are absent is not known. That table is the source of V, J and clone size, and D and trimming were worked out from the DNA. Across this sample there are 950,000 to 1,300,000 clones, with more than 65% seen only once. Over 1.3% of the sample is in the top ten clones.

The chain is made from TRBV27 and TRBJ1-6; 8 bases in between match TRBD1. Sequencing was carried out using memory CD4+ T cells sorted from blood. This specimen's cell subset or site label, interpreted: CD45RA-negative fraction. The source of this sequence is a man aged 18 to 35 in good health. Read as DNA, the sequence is TGTGCCAGCAGTCTCCGACAGGGGATGGGGAATTCACCCCTCCACTTT. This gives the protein CASSLRQGMGNSPLHF.